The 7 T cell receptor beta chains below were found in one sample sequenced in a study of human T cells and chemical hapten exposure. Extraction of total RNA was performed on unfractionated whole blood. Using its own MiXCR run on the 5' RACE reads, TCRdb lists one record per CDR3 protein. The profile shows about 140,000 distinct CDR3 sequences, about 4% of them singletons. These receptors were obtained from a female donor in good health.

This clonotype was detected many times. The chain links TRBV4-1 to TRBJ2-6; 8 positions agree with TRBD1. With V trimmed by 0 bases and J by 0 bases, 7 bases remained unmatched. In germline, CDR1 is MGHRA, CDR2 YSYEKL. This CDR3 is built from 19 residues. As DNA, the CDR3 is TGCGCCAGCAGCCAAGATCTTTTGACAGGGGACTCTGGGGCCAACGTCCTGACTTTC. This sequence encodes CASSQDLLTGDSGANVLTF.

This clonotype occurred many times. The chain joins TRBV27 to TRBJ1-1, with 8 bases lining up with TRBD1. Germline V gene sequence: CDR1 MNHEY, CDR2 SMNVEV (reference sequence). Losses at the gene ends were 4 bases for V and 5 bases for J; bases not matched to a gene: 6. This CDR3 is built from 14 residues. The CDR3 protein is CASSSHRGRTEAFF. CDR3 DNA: TGTGCCAGCAGTTCCCACAGGGGGAGGACTGAAGCTTTCTTT.

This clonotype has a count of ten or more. CDR3: CASRLSGGRGDTQYF. The CDR3 DNA reads as TGTGCCAGCAGACTTAGCGGGGGACGGGGAGATACGCAGTATTTT. The chain has TRBV12-3 or TRBV12-4 and TRBJ2-3; TRBD2 matches 9 bases. The CDR3 is 15 residues long. With V trimmed by 6 bases and J by 5 bases, 9 bases remained unmatched.

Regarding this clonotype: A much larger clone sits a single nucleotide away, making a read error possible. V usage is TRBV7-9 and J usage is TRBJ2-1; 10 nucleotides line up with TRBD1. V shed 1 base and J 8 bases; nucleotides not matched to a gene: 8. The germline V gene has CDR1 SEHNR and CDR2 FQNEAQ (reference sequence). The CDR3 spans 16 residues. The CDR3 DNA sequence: TGTGCCAGCAGCTTAGGGAGGGGGACAGGGGCAGATGAGCAGTTCTTC. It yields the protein CASSLGRGTGADEQFF.

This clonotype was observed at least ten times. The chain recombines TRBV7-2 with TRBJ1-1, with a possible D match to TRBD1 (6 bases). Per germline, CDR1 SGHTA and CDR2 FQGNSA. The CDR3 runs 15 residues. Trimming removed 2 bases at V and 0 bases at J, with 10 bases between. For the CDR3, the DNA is TGTGCCAGCAGCTTACTTACAGGGTTGAACACTGAAGCTTTCTTT. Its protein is CASSLLTGLNTEAFF.

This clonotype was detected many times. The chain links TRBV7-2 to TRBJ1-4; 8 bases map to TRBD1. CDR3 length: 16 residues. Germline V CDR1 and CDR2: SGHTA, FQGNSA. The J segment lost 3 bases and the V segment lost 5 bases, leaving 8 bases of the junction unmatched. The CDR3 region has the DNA TGTGCCAGCAGCGCGAATAGGACAGGGCCTAATGAAAAACTGTTTTTT. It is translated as CASSANRTGPNEKLFF. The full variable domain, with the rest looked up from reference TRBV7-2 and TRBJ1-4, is GAGVSQSPSNKVTEKGKDVELRCDPISGHTALYWYRQSLGQGLEFLIYFQGNSAPDKSGLPSDRFSAERTGGSVSTLTIQRTQQEDSAVYLCASSANRTGPNEKLFFGSGTQLSVL.

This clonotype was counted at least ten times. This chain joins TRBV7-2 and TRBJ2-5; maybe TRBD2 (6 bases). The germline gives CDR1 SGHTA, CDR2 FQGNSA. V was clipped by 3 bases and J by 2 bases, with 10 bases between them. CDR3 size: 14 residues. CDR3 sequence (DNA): TGTGCCAGCAGCTTGGCGGGAAGACAAGAGACCCAGTACTTC. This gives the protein CASSLAGRQETQYF.